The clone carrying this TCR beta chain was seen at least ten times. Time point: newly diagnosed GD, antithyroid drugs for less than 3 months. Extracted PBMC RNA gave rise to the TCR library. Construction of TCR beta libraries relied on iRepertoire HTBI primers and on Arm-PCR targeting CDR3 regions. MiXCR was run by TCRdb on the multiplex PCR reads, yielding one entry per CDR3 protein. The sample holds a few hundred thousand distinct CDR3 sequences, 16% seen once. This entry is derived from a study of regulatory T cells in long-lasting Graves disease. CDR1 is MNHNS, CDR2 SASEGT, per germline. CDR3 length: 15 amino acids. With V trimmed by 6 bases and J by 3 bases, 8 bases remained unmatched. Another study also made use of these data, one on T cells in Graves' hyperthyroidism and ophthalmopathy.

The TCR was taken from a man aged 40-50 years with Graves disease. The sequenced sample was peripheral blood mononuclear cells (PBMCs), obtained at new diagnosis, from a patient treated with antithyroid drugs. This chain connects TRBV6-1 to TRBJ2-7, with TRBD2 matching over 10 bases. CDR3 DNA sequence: TGTGCCAGCAGCCAAAGGACTAGCGGCTTCTACGAGCAGTACTTC. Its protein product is CASSQRTSGFYEQYF.